What follows are 5 T cell receptor beta chains derived from one specimen sequenced in a study of tumour-infiltrating T cells in Burkitt lymphoma. The protocol was immunoSEQ multiplex PCR, while the TCRdb copy is restricted to in-frame clones and leaves out a portion. In the table there are tens of thousands of clones, around 30% of which are singletons. Sequencing used tumor tissue. Source of these receptors: a human donor with Burkitt lymphoma.

The V call is TRBV4-2, the J call TRBJ2-7; a possible D gene is TRBD2 (5 bases). V shed 0 bases and J shed 6 bases, with 9 bases lying between them. The CDR3 sequence is 13 residues long. Germline CDR1 is LGHNA and CDR2 is YNFKEQ. The CDR3 region is CASSQDKAGEQYF. CDR3 DNA: TGTGCCAGCAGCCAAGATAAGGCGGGCGAGCAGTACTTC.

This clone came up a few times. V usage is TRBV5-5 and J usage is TRBJ1-1; D is unresolved. Per germline, CDR1 SGHKS and CDR2 YYEKEE (reference sequence). V lost 3 bases and J 1 base, leaving 7 bases between the germline ends. The CDR3 has 13 residues. The CDR3 here is CASSSVGNTEAFF. The CDR3 nucleotides read TGTGCCAGCAGCTCGGTGGGGAACACTGAAGCTTTCTTT.

This clone was counted only a few times. This rearrangement joins TRBV10-3 to TRBJ1-5; D is uncertain. The V gene lost 4 bases and the J gene lost 5 bases, with 12 bases spanning the gap. The CDR3 covers 14 residues. CDR1 and CDR2 (germline): ENHRY, SYGVKD. Here the CDR3 reads CAISASRSDQPQHF. CDR3 coding DNA: TGTGCCATCAGTGCGTCCCGGAGCGATCAGCCCCAGCATTTT.

The rearrangement uses TRBV5-1 and TRBJ2-7, with 8 nucleotides matching TRBD1. CDR3 length equals 14 residues. V was pared by 5 bases and J by 7 bases, with 11 bases of the junction left unmatched. Germline assignment: CDR1 SGHRS and CDR2 YFSETQ. The CDR3 region has the DNA TGCGCCAGCAGACCTGGGGACAGGCATGGAGAGCAGTACTTC. Translating it yields CASRPGDRHGEQYF.

V usage is TRBV6-5 and J usage is TRBJ1-6; D is unclear. The CDR3 extends over 11 amino acids. V was pared by 6 bases and J by 7 bases, with 4 bases between. CDR1 is MNHEY, CDR2 SVGAGI, per germline. The CDR3, as DNA: TGTGCCAGCAGCGACAATTCACCCCTCCACTTT. Amino acid sequence: CASSDNSPLHF.